This T cell receptor (beta chain) was sequenced for a study of monozygotic twins with inflammatory bowel disease. UMIs incorporating a 6-nucleotide sample barcode were appended by means of template switching. TCRdb reanalyzed the 5' RACE reads, giving one entry per CDR3 protein sequence and no DNA. The table lists under 200,000 distinct CDR3 sequences. Germline V CDR1 and CDR2: SGHTA, FQGNSA. CDR3 length equals 15 residues. This sequence was found in a human donor with ulcerative colitis or Crohn's disease, or a healthy co-twin of an affected twin (not recorded which). Sequencing was performed on blood. The chain carries TRBV7-2 and TRBJ1-1; TCRdb picks TRBD1, but there is no DNA to check that call. CDR3 sequence: CASSLVTGMNTEAFF.